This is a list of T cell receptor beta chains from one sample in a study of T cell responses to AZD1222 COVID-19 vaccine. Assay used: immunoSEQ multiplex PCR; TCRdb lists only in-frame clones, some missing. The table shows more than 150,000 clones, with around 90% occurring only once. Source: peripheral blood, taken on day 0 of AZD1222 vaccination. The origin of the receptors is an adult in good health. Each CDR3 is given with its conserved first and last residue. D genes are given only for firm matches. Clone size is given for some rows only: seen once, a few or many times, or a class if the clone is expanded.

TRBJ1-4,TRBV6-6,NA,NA,CASSSSSTPTNEKLFF,TGTGCCAGCAGTTCTTCCTCCACACCAACTAATGAAAAACTGTTTTTT
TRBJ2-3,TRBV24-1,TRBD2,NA,CATSAWTSGGSTDTQYF,TGTGCCACCAGTGCTTGGACTAGCGGGGGGAGCACAGATACGCAGTATTTT
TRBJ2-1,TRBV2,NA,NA,CASDRRNYNEQFF,TGTGCCTCGGACAGAAGAAACTACAATGAGCAGTTCTTC
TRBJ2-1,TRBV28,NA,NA,CASSLPSSDEQFF,TGTGCCAGCAGTTTGCCTAGCAGCGATGAGCAGTTCTTC
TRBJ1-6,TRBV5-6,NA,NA,CASRLEPTGSSPLHF,TGTGCCAGCAGGCTCGAGCCGACGGGCAGTTCACCCCTCCACTTT
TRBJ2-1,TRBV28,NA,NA,CASNPGAPLYNEQFF,TGTGCCAGCAATCCCGGGGCCCCGCTTTACAATGAGCAGTTCTTC
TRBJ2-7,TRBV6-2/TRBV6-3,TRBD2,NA,CASSYPGAGDRSYEQYF,TGTGCCAGCAGTTACCCCGGGGCGGGGGACCGATCCTACGAGCAGTACTTC
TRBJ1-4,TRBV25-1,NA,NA,CASSEFGGGTATNEKLFF,TGTGCCAGCAGTGAATTCGGGGGAGGGACTGCAACTAATGAAAAACTGTTTTTT
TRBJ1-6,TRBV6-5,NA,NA,CASRTADSYNSPLHF,TGTGCCAGTAGAACTGCGGACAGCTATAATTCACCCCTCCACTTT
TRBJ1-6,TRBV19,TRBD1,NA,CASLDRVESPLHF,TGTGCCAGCCTCGACAGGGTTGAGTCACCCCTCCACTTT
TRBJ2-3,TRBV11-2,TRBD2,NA,CASSLWREVTDTQYF,TGTGCCAGCAGCCTCTGGCGGGAGGTCACAGATACGCAGTATTTT
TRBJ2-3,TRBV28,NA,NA,CASSTATSDTQYF,TGTGCCAGCAGCACAGCAACCTCGGATACGCAGTATTTT
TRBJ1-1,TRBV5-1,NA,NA,CASSLGHVNTEAFF,TGCGCCAGCAGCTTGGGACACGTGAACACTGAAGCTTTCTTT
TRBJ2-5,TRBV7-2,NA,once,CASSWTGETQYF,TGTGCCAGCAGCTGGACGGGGGAGACCCAGTACTTC